Described below is a single TCR beta chain sequence and its context. No antigen is known for it. The junction and the germline gene differ at one end; a read error may be behind it. The data are from a study of cytomegalovirus exposure and HLA in healthy donors. On the study more broadly: Tens of millions of unique TCR sequences came from HLA-typed donors in an early release. Of 300 to 500 genotyped donors, about 80% clustered with self-reported Caucasian donors. General observations from the study: Among the CMV-associated chains, three were confirmed in vitro as specific for CMV antigens.

The primer mix had 60 Vbeta and 13 Jbeta primers. TCRdb's copy holds only in-frame clones and misses some; the assay was immunoSEQ multiplex PCR. The sample lists about 200,000 clones, around 80% occurring once. The CDR3 length is 14 residues. The germline V gene has CDR1 SNHLY and CDR2 FYNNEI. The clonotype comes from a boy aged 2 to 10 in good health and CMV-seronegative. Sequencing was carried out using PBMCs. The V call is TRBV2, the J call TRBJ1-2; D is possibly TRBD1 (6 bases). CDR3 coding DNA: TGTGCCAGCAGGGGGGACACTACATCTTATAAGGGCTTCTTC. It is translated as CASRGDTTSYKGFF.